The rows below give T cell receptor beta chains drawn from one sample of a study of cytomegalovirus exposure and HLA in healthy donors. Data came from immunoSEQ multiplex PCR; TCRdb stores just in-frame clones and leaves some out. The ten top clones account for under 15%, within a sample of tens of thousands of clones. Specimen: PBMCs. These receptors came from a man between 18 and 35 years old in good health and CMV-seropositive. Both conserved end residues are part of each CDR3.

v_call,j_call,cdr3_aa
TRBV20-1,TRBJ2-1,CSASQSEEQFF
TRBV29-1,TRBJ1-2,CSVEDLDSYGYTF
TRBV6-4,TRBJ2-3,CASSDSTSGTQYF
TRBV4-1,TRBJ2-1,CASSLASPASGRVVGQFF
TRBV9,TRBJ2-2,CASSTTGGADRYGTGELFF
TRBV30,TRBJ1-3,CAWGPGFSGNTIYF
TRBV9,TRBJ2-7,CASSPGLAAPYEQYF
TRBV6-1,TRBJ2-3,CASSFLASSTDTQYF
TRBV28,TRBJ2-3,CASSRQLPQYF
TRBV7-9,TRBJ2-7,CASSHGDSHDEQYF
TRBV30,TRBJ2-7,CAWSVGGLAGSGEQYF
TRBV29-1,TRBJ2-3,CSVPGRGGTQYF
TRBV28,TRBJ1-5,CASMARGDAGRGQHF
TRBV15,TRBJ2-7,CATSRDRGQGAYEQYF
TRBV18,TRBJ2-7,CASSPVAAGTGVLYEQYF
TRBV5-1,TRBJ2-2,CASSLDPSPNTGELFF
TRBV19,TRBJ2-3,CASSPRTGGRERNTQYF
TRBV7-9,TRBJ2-7,CASSLGDRGYEQYF
TRBV27,TRBJ2-1,CASTSGRYYNEQFF
TRBV5-6,TRBJ1-1,CASSLGGDTEAFF
TRBV6-1,TRBJ2-3,CASSERLAGTHSSTDTQYF
TRBV28,TRBJ2-5,CASSLGLADAQYF
TRBV9,TRBJ1-1,CASSVGGETEAFF
TRBV4-1,TRBJ2-3,CASSQVDLGLSTDTQYF
TRBV1,TRBJ2-7,CTSSQVRGMAEQYF
TRBV27,TRBJ2-4,CASRGAQAGKNIQYF
TRBV19,TRBJ2-2,CASCLPGLAGNTGELFF
TRBV20-1,TRBJ2-7,CSAGGAKQYF
TRBV6-1,TRBJ1-2,CASREYRGQGVKGGYTF
TRBV6-4,TRBJ2-2,CASSDGTSAGELFF
TRBV12-1,TRBJ2-2,CASSSTSGVNTGELFF
TRBV11-2,TRBJ2-3,CASSPRVGTSGVRTDTQYF
TRBV2,TRBJ2-5,CASSEVRRDAATQYF
TRBV27,TRBJ2-3,CASRRTGDGADTQYF
TRBV5-4,TRBJ2-7,CASSSHREGLREQYF
TRBV5-6,TRBJ1-5,CASSRTGGNQPQHF